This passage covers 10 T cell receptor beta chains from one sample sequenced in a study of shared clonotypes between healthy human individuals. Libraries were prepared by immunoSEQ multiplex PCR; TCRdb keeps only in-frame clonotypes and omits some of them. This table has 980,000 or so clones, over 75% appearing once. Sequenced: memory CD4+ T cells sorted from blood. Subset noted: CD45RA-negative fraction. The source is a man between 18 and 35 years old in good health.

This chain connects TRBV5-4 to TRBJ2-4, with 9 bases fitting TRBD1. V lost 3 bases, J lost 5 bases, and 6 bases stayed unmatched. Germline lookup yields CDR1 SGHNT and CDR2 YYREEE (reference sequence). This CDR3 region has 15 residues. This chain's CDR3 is CASSYGQGRENIQYF. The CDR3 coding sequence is TGTGCCAGCAGCTACGGACAGGGGAGGGAAAACATTCAGTACTTC. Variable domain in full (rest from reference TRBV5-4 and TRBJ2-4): ETGVTQSPTHLIKTRGQQVTLRCSSQSGHNTVSWYQQALGQGPQFIFQYYREEENGRGNFPPRFSGLQFPNYSSELNVNALELDDSALYLCASSYGQGRENIQYFGAGTRLSVL.

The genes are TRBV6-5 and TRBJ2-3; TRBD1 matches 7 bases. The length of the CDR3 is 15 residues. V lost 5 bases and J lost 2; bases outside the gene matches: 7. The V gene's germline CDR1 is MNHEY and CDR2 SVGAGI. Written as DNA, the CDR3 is TGTGCCAGCAGTCTACAGGGGTTAGACACAGATACGCAGTATTTT. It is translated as CASSLQGLDTDTQYF.

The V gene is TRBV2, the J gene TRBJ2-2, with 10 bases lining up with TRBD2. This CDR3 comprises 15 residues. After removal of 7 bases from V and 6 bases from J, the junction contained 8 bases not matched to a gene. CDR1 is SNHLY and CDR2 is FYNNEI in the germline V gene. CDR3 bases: TGTGCCAGCATGTCTAGCGGGAGTTGGGCCGGGGAGCTGTTTTTT. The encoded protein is CASMSSGSWAGELFF.

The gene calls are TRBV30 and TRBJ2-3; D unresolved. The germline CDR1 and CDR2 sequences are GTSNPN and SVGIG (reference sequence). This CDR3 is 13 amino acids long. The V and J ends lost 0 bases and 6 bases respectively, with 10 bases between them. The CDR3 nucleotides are TGTGCCTGGAGTGTACGGCGCAGTGATACGCAGTATTTT. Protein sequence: CAWSVRRSDTQYF.

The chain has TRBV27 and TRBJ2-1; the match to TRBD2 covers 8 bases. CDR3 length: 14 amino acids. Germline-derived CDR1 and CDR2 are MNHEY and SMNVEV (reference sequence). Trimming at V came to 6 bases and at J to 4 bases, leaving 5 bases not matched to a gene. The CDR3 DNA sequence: TGTGCCAGCAGGTCGACTAGCGCATACAATGAGCAGTTCTTC. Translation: CASRSTSAYNEQFF.

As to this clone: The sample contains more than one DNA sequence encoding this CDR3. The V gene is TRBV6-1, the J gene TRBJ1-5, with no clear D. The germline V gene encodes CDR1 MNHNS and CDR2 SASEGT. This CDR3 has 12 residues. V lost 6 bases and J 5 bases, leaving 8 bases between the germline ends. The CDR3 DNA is TGTGCCAGCAGGCAGTTAGATCAGCCCCAGCATTTT. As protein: CASRQLDQPQHF.

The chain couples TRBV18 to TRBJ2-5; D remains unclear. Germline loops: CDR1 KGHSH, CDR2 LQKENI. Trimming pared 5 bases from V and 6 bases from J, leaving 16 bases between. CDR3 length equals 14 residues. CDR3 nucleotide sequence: TGTGCCAGCTCAAAATTAAGGGAAGGAAAGACCCAGTACTTC. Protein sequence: CASSKLREGKTQYF.

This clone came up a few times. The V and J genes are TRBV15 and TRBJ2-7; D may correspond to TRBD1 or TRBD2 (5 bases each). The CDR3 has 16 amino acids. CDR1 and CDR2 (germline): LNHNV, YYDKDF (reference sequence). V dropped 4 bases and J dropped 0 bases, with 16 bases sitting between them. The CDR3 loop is CATSTRGTGPSYEQYF. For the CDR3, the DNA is TGTGCCACCAGCACGAGGGGTACCGGCCCCTCCTACGAGCAGTACTTC.

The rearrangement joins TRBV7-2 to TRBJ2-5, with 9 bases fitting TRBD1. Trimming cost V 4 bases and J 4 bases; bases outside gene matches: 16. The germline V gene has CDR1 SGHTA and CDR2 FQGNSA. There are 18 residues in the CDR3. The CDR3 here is CASSWTGTGLGGRETQYF. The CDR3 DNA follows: TGTGCCAGCAGCTGGACCGGGACAGGGCTCGGCGGACGAGAGACCCAGTACTTC.

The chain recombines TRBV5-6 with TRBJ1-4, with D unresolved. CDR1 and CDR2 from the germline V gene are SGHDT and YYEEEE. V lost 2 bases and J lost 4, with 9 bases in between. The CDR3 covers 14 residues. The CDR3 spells CASSFRALNEKLFF. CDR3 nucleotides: TGTGCCAGCAGCTTCCGGGCGCTTAATGAAAAACTGTTTTTT.